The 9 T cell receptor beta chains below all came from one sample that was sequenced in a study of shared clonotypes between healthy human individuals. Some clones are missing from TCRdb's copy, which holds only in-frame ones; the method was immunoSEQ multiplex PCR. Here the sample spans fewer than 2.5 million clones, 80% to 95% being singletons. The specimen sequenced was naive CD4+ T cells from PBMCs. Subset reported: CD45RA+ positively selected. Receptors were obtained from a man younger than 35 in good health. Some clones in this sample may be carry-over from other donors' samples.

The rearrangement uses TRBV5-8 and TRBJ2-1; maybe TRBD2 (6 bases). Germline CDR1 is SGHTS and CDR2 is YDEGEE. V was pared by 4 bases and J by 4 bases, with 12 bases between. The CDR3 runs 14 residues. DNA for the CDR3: TGTGCCAGCAGCGACCCCCGGGAGTACAATGAGCAGTTCTTC. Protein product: CASSDPREYNEQFF.

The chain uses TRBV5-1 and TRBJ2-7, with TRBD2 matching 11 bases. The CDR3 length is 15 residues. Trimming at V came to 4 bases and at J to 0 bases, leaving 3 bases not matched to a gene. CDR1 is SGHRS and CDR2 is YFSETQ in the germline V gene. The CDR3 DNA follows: TGCGCCAGCAGCGGTACTAGCGGGAGCTCCTACGAGCAGTACTTC. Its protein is CASSGTSGSSYEQYF. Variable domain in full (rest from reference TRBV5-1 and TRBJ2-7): KAGVTQTPRYLIKTRGQQVTLSCSPISGHRSVSWYQQTPGQGLQFLFEYFSETQRNKGNFPGRFSGRQFSNSRSEMNVSTLELGDSALYLCASSGTSGSSYEQYFGPGTRLTVT.

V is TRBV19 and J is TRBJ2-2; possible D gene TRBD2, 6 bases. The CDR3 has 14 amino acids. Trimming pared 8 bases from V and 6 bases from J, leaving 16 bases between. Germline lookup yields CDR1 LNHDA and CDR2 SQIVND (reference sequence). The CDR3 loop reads CASGTVAGAGELFF. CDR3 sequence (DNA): TGTGCCAGTGGGACTGTCGCGGGCGCCGGGGAGCTGTTTTTT.

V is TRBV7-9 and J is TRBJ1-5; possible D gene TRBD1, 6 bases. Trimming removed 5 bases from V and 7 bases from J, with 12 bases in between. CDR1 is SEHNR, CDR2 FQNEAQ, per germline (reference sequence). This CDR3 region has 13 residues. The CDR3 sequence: CASSLGGAQPQHF. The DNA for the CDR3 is TGTGCCAGCAGCCTCGGGGGGGCCCAGCCCCAGCATTTT. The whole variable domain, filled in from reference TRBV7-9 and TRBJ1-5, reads DTGVSQNPRHKITKRGQNVTFRCDPISEHNRLYWYRQTLGQGPEFLTYFQNEAQLEKSRLLSDRFSAERPKGSFSTLEIQRTEQGDSAMYLCASSLGGAQPQHFGDGTRLSIL.

CDR3 sequence reads: CASSLAARRWETNYGYTF. CDR3 nucleotides: TGTGCCAGCAGCTTAGCGGCAAGGCGTTGGGAAACTAACTATGGCTACACCTTC. This chain joins TRBV7-8 and TRBJ1-2; D uncertain. Trimming cost V 0 bases and J 0 bases, with 17 bases left between them. The CDR3 loop spans 18 amino acids. Germline lookup yields CDR1 SGHVS and CDR2 FQNEAQ.

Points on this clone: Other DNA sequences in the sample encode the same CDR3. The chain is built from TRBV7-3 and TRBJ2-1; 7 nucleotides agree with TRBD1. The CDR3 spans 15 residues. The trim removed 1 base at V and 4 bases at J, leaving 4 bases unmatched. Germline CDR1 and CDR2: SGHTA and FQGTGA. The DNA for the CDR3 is TGTGCCAGCAGCTTAAGGGCAGGGGGATACAATGAGCAGTTCTTC. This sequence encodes CASSLRAGGYNEQFF.

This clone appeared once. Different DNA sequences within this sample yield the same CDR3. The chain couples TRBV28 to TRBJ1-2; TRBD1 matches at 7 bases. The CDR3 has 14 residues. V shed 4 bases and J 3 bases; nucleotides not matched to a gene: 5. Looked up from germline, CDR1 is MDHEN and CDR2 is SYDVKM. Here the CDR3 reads CASSSTGTDYGYTF. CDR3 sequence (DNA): TGTGCCAGCAGTTCGACCGGGACAGACTATGGCTACACCTTC.

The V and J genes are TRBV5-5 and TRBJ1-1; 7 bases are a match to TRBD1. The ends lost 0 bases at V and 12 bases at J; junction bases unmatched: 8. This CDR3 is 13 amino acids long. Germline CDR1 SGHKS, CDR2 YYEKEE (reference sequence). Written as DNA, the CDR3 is TGTGCCAGCAGCTTGGTTCAGCAGGGGGAGTCTTTCTTT. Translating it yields CASSLVQQGESFF. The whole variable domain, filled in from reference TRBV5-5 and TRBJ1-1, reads DAGVTQSPTHLIKTRGQQVTLRCSPISGHKSVSWYQQVLGQGPQFIFQYYEKEERGRGNFPDRFSARQFPNYSSELNVNALLLGDSALYLCASSLVQQGESFFGQGTRLTVV.

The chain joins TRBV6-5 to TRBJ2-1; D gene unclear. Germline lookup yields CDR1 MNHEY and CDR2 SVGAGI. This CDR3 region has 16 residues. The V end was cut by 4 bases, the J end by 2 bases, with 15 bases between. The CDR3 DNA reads TGTGCCAGCAGTTTGACGGCAGACCTAACCTACAATGAGCAGTTCTTC. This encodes CASSLTADLTYNEQFF.